This is a list of T cell receptor beta chains from one sample in a study of lung T cells in sarcoidosis with Löfgren's syndrome. A single record per CDR3 protein comes from TCRdb applying MiXCR to the reads. The sample includes some 21,000 distinct CDR3 sequences, roughly a fifth of them seen just once. Sequencing was done on a sample of CD4+ T cells from bronchoalveolar lavage. Every receptor here comes from a human donor with sarcoidosis (Löfgren's syndrome or another form), or a control subject (not recorded which). CDR3s include the opening cysteine and the closing phenylalanine or tryptophan. A D gene is named only where the DNA matches it firmly. Clone size appears in some rows only: once, few, many, or a class for an expanded clone.

D gene: TRBD1
clone size: many
J gene: TRBJ2-5
V gene: TRBV27
CDR3 protein: CASGRDSRRETQYF
CDR3 DNA: TGTGCCAGCGGAAGGGACAGCCGAAGGGAGACCCAGTACTTC

D gene: .
clone size: .
J gene: TRBJ1-3
V gene: TRBV5-1
CDR3 protein: CASSWDNTSGNTIYF
CDR3 DNA: TGCGCCAGCAGCTGGGACAACACGTCTGGAAACACCATATATTTT

D gene: TRBD1
clone size: .
J gene: TRBJ2-7
V gene: TRBV10-3
CDR3 protein: CAITPTDRNEQYF
CDR3 DNA: TGTGCCATCACCCCCACGGACAGGAACGAGCAGTACTTC

D gene: .
clone size: .
J gene: TRBJ1-2
V gene: TRBV7-9
CDR3 protein: CASSYGPYGYTF
CDR3 DNA: TGTGCCAGCAGCTATGGACCCTATGGCTACACCTTC

D gene: .
clone size: .
J gene: TRBJ2-7
V gene: TRBV5-4
CDR3 protein: CASSLNNESTLVPSYEQYF
CDR3 DNA: TGTGCCAGCAGCTTAAATAACGAATCGACCCTCGTCCCCTCCTACGAGCAGTACTTC

D gene: .
clone size: .
J gene: TRBJ2-5
V gene: TRBV29-1
CDR3 protein: CSVDGASETQYF
CDR3 DNA: TGCAGCGTTGACGGGGCGTCAGAGACCCAGTACTTC

D gene: .
clone size: many
J gene: TRBJ2-1
V gene: TRBV28
CDR3 protein: CASSPWISSYNEQFF
CDR3 DNA: TGTGCCAGCAGTCCCTGGATTAGCTCCTACAATGAGCAGTTCTTC

D gene: .
clone size: many
J gene: TRBJ2-7
V gene: TRBV7-2
CDR3 protein: CATKTQNGESYEQYF
CDR3 DNA: TGTGCCACCAAAACCCAAAACGGGGAGAGCTACGAGCAGTACTTC

D gene: .
clone size: many
J gene: TRBJ2-5
V gene: TRBV12-3/TRBV12-4
CDR3 protein: CASTPGGVQETQYF
CDR3 DNA: TGTGCCAGCACCCCCGGCGGGGTCCAAGAGACCCAGTACTTC

D gene: TRBD2
clone size: many
J gene: TRBJ2-3
V gene: TRBV7-9
CDR3 protein: CASSLLAGGTDTQYF
CDR3 DNA: TGTGCCAGCAGCTTACTAGCGGGAGGCACAGATACGCAGTATTTT

D gene: TRBD1
clone size: few
J gene: TRBJ2-1
V gene: TRBV29-1
CDR3 protein: CSVGPHSYTGVRGEQFF
CDR3 DNA: TGCAGCGTGGGGCCCCATAGTTATACAGGGGTAAGGGGTGAGCAGTTCTTC

D gene: .
clone size: medium-sized
J gene: TRBJ2-1
V gene: TRBV27
CDR3 protein: CASSPRLAYNEQFF
CDR3 DNA: TGTGCCAGCAGTCCTCGACTAGCCTACAATGAGCAGTTCTTC

D gene: .
clone size: few
J gene: TRBJ1-1
V gene: TRBV12-3/TRBV12-4
CDR3 protein: CATKTGASSTEAFF
CDR3 DNA: TGTGCCACTAAAACCGGCGCAAGTAGCACTGAAGCTTTCTTT

D gene: .
clone size: .
J gene: TRBJ1-1
V gene: TRBV30
CDR3 protein: CAWQKGRGTEAFF
CDR3 DNA: TGTGCCTGGCAAAAGGGCCGCGGCACTGAAGCTTTCTTT

D gene: .
clone size: .
J gene: TRBJ1-3
V gene: TRBV3-1
CDR3 protein: CASSQGGAGNTIYF
CDR3 DNA: TGTGCCAGCAGCCAAGGAGGGGCTGGAAACACCATATATTTT

D gene: TRBD1
clone size: medium-sized
J gene: TRBJ2-7
V gene: TRBV6-1
CDR3 protein: CASSRLMAGGYEQYF
CDR3 DNA: TGTGCCAGCAGTCGCCTTATGGCAGGGGGCTACGAGCAGTACTTC

D gene: TRBD2
clone size: many
J gene: TRBJ2-5
V gene: TRBV7-8
CDR3 protein: CASSLLTSGISAQYF
CDR3 DNA: TGTGCCAGCAGCTTATTAACTAGCGGGATTTCAGCCCAGTACTTC

D gene: TRBD2
clone size: medium-sized
J gene: TRBJ2-3
V gene: TRBV27
CDR3 protein: CASSSGLAGRDTQYF
CDR3 DNA: TGTGCCAGCAGTTCGGGACTAGCGGGAAGAGATACGCAGTATTTT

D gene: .
clone size: many
J gene: TRBJ2-1
V gene: TRBV5-4
CDR3 protein: CASSPRLGEVTDEQFF
CDR3 DNA: TGTGCCAGCAGCCCACGACTAGGGGAAGTTACGGATGAGCAGTTCTTC

D gene: TRBD2
clone size: few
J gene: TRBJ2-1
V gene: TRBV12-3/TRBV12-4
CDR3 protein: CASRLGLASNNEQFF
CDR3 DNA: TGTGCCAGCAGATTGGGACTAGCGTCGAACAATGAGCAGTTCTTC

D gene: TRBD2
clone size: many
J gene: TRBJ2-5
V gene: TRBV5-4
CDR3 protein: CASSRLAGERETQYF
CDR3 DNA: TGTGCCAGCAGCAGACTAGCGGGAGAAAGAGAGACCCAGTACTTC

D gene: TRBD1
clone size: .
J gene: TRBJ2-1
V gene: TRBV9
CDR3 protein: CASSVSGQGVNEQFF
CDR3 DNA: TGTGCCAGCAGCGTATCCGGACAGGGGGTAAACGAGCAGTTCTTC

D gene: .
clone size: once
J gene: TRBJ2-1
V gene: TRBV5-1
CDR3 protein: CASSLGSWISNEQFF
CDR3 DNA: TGCGCCAGCAGCTTAGGAAGTTGGATTTCCAATGAGCAGTTCTTC

D gene: .
clone size: medium-sized
J gene: TRBJ1-5
V gene: TRBV20-1
CDR3 protein: CSASVSMNQPQHF
CDR3 DNA: TGCAGTGCTAGCGTCAGTATGAATCAGCCCCAGCATTTT

D gene: TRBD1
clone size: many
J gene: TRBJ1-1
V gene: TRBV3-1
CDR3 protein: CASSHDDRGEMSFF
CDR3 DNA: TGTGCCAGCAGCCACGACGACAGGGGGGAGATGTCTTTCTTT

D gene: .
clone size: medium-sized
J gene: TRBJ2-1
V gene: TRBV6-1
CDR3 protein: CASSETRGPYNEQFF
CDR3 DNA: TGTGCCAGCAGTGAAACCCGGGGGCCCTACAATGAGCAGTTCTTC

D gene: .
clone size: few
J gene: TRBJ2-7
V gene: TRBV6-1
CDR3 protein: CASIRDRESFSYEQYF
CDR3 DNA: TGTGCCAGCATCCGGGACCGGGAGAGCTTCTCCTACGAGCAGTACTTC

D gene: TRBD1
clone size: .
J gene: TRBJ2-1
V gene: TRBV19
CDR3 protein: CASTITRDRCNEQFF
CDR3 DNA: TGTGCCAGTACCATTACTCGGGACAGATGCAATGAGCAGTTCTTC

D gene: TRBD2
clone size: .
J gene: TRBJ2-1
V gene: TRBV7-9
CDR3 protein: CASSLSLAGTYNEQFF
CDR3 DNA: TGTGCCAGCAGCTTATCCCTAGCGGGCACCTACAATGAGCAGTTCTTC

D gene: TRBD2
clone size: .
J gene: TRBJ2-3
V gene: TRBV3-1
CDR3 protein: CASSLWTSGRAEDTQYF
CDR3 DNA: TGTGCCAGCAGCTTATGGACTAGCGGGAGGGCCGAAGATACGCAGTATTTT

D gene: .
clone size: few
J gene: TRBJ2-1
V gene: TRBV18
CDR3 protein: CASSPLDGHEQFF
CDR3 DNA: TGTGCCAGCTCACCACTTGACGGCCATGAGCAGTTCTTC

D gene: .
clone size: many
J gene: TRBJ1-2
V gene: TRBV18
CDR3 protein: CASSPTRPYGYTF
CDR3 DNA: TGTGCCAGCTCACCGACCAGACCTTATGGCTACACCTTC

D gene: .
clone size: many
J gene: TRBJ2-1
V gene: TRBV20-1
CDR3 protein: CSARDSRQVSYNEQFF
CDR3 DNA: TGCAGTGCTAGAGACTCACGACAGGTCTCCTACAATGAGCAGTTCTTC

D gene: .
clone size: many
J gene: TRBJ1-5
V gene: TRBV7-9
CDR3 protein: CASSSLSSNQPQHF
CDR3 DNA: TGTGCCAGCAGCTCCCTTTCTAGCAATCAGCCCCAGCATTTT

D gene: TRBD1
clone size: many
J gene: TRBJ1-4
V gene: TRBV28
CDR3 protein: CASSPYTGTGDEKLFF
CDR3 DNA: TGTGCCAGCAGTCCATACACCGGGACAGGGGACGAAAAACTGTTTTTT

D gene: TRBD1
clone size: medium-sized
J gene: TRBJ2-1
V gene: TRBV19
CDR3 protein: CASSDIGTGLNEQFF
CDR3 DNA: TGTGCCAGTAGTGATATAGGGACAGGGTTGAATGAGCAGTTCTTC

D gene: TRBD1
clone size: medium-sized
J gene: TRBJ1-5
V gene: TRBV25-1
CDR3 protein: CASSDSRGDRGYQPQHF
CDR3 DNA: TGTGCCAGCAGTGACTCAAGGGGAGACAGGGGATATCAGCCCCAGCATTTT

D gene: .
clone size: few
J gene: TRBJ2-7
V gene: TRBV5-4
CDR3 protein: CASSLGANYEQYF
CDR3 DNA: TGTGCCAGCAGCTTGGGGGCGAATTACGAGCAGTACTTC

D gene: .
clone size: .
J gene: TRBJ1-1
V gene: TRBV18
CDR3 protein: CASSPLGGPETFF
CDR3 DNA: TGTGCCAGCTCACCTCTGGGCGGCCCTGAAACTTTCTTT

D gene: TRBD1
clone size: .
J gene: TRBJ2-3
V gene: TRBV2
CDR3 protein: CATSQGADTQYF
CDR3 DNA: TGTGCCACCTCTCAGGGGGCAGATACGCAGTATTTT

D gene: .
clone size: few
J gene: TRBJ1-1
V gene: TRBV4-3
CDR3 protein: CASSQDIGRLEAFF
CDR3 DNA: TGCGCCAGCAGCCAAGATATCGGGAGGCTTGAAGCTTTCTTT

D gene: TRBD2
clone size: medium-sized
J gene: TRBJ2-1
V gene: TRBV15
CDR3 protein: CATSREREFYNEQFF
CDR3 DNA: TGTGCCACCAGCAGAGAGCGGGAGTTCTACAATGAGCAGTTCTTC

D gene: .
clone size: few
J gene: TRBJ1-1
V gene: TRBV5-4
CDR3 protein: CASSFARANTEAFF
CDR3 DNA: TGTGCCAGCAGCTTTGCCAGGGCTAACACTGAAGCTTTCTTT

D gene: TRBD2
clone size: medium-sized
J gene: TRBJ2-1
V gene: TRBV6-1
CDR3 protein: CASRPRTSGSNEQFF
CDR3 DNA: TGTGCCAGCAGGCCGCGAACTAGCGGGAGCAATGAGCAGTTCTTC

D gene: .
clone size: .
J gene: TRBJ2-1
V gene: TRBV5-1
CDR3 protein: CASSLVRTLNEQFF
CDR3 DNA: TGCGCCAGCAGCTTGGTCAGGACACTCAATGAGCAGTTCTTC

D gene: .
clone size: many
J gene: TRBJ2-7
V gene: TRBV7-2
CDR3 protein: CASSSPMAGYEQYF
CDR3 DNA: TGTGCCAGCAGCTCGCCGATGGCGGGGTACGAGCAGTACTTC

D gene: .
clone size: many
J gene: TRBJ1-1
V gene: TRBV7-9
CDR3 protein: CASSYSQGRAEAFF
CDR3 DNA: TGTGCCAGCAGCTACTCACAAGGGAGGGCTGAAGCTTTCTTT

D gene: .
clone size: many
J gene: TRBJ2-1
V gene: TRBV4-1
CDR3 protein: CASSQDGWGEQFF
CDR3 DNA: TGCGCCAGCAGCCAAGATGGGTGGGGGGAGCAGTTCTTC

D gene: .
clone size: medium-sized
J gene: TRBJ2-7
V gene: TRBV28
CDR3 protein: CASRSTGEQYF
CDR3 DNA: TGTGCCAGCAGGTCCACCGGGGAGCAGTACTTC

D gene: .
clone size: many
J gene: TRBJ1-5
V gene: TRBV7-9
CDR3 protein: CASSSRGGRGQPQHF
CDR3 DNA: TGTGCCAGCAGCTCCCGCGGGGGTAGAGGTCAGCCCCAGCATTTT